This entry concerns a single TCR beta chain. The target antigen is unknown. The data belong to a study of graft-versus-host responses after intestinal transplantation. Measured with immunoSEQ multiplex PCR; TCRdb has only the in-frame clones, and not every one. Of roughly 75,000 clones in the sample, roughly 91% were seen once. Study findings and constraints: Circulating GvH clones peaking coincided with falling HvG clones soon after transplant.

The sample in question was unstimulated CD4+ T cells sorted from spleen or lymph node cells, obtained before intestinal transplant. This clonotype originated in a human donor who received an intestinal transplant.

The CDR3 loop reads CASSPGLSSAGELFF. The CDR3 coding sequence is TGTGCCAGCAGTCCGGGACTATCATCTGCCGGGGAGCTGTTTTTT. The V call is TRBV7-7, the J call TRBJ2-2; 7 positions agree with TRBD2. This CDR3 is 15 amino acids long. Germline V lookup: CDR1 SSHAT, CDR2 FNYEAQ (reference sequence). Trimming took 6 bases from V and 6 from J; bases not matched to a gene: 10.